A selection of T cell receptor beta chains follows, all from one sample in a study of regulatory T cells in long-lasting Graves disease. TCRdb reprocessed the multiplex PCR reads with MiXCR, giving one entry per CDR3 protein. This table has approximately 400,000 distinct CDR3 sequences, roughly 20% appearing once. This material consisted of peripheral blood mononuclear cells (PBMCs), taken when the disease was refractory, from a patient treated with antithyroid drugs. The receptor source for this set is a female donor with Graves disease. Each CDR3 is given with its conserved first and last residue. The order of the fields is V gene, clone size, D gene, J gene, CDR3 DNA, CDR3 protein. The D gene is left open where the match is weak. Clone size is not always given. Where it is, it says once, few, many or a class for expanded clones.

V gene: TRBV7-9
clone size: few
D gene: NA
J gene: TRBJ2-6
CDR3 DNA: TGTGCCAGCAGCCGGCGGGGGCCTGGGGCCAACGTCCTGACTTTC
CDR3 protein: CASSRRGPGANVLTF

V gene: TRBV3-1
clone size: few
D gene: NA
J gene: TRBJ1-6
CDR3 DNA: TGTGCCAGCAGCCAAGATCAGAGGGATTCACCCCTCCACTTT
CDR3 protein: CASSQDQRDSPLHF

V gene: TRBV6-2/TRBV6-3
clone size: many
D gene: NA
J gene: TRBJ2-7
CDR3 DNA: TGTGCCAGCAGTTACCGAGGGGTCCTATCCTACGAGCAGTACTTC
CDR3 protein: CASSYRGVLSYEQYF

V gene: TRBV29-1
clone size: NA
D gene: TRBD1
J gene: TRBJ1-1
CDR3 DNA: TGCAGCGTTCACAGGGGATTTAAGGCTGAAGCTTTCTTT
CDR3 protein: CSVHRGFKAEAFF

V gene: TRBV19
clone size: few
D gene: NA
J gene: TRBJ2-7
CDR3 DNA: TGTGCCAGTAGCGCACCCCACCACGCATACGAGCAGTGCTTC
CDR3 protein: CASSAPHHAYEQCF

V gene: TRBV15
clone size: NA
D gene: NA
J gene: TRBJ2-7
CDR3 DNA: TGTGCCACCAGCAGACAGACCTCCTACGAGCAGTACTTC
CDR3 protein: CATSRQTSYEQYF

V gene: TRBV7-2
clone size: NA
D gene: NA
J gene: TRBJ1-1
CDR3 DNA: TGTGCCAGCAGCTCATTAGGAGGGGGGCGCGTTATAGAAGCTTTCTTT
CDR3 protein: CASSSLGGGRVIEAFF

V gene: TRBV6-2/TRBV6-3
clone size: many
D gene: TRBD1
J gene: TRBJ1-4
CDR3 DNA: TGTGCCAGCAGTGGTGGACAGGGGTACGAAAAACTGTTTTTT
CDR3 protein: CASSGGQGYEKLFF

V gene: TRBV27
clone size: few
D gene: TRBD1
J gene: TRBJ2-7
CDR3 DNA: TGTGCCAGCAGTTTACAGGGGGCCCTCGGGGAGCAGTACTTC
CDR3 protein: CASSLQGALGEQYF

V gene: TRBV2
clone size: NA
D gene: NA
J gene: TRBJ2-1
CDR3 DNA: TGTGCCAGCAGTGTGAAGATGGGCTATGAGCAGTTCTTC
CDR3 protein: CASSVKMGYEQFF

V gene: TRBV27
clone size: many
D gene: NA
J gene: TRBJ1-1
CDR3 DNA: TGTGCCAGCAGTTTTAGGGGGGGCACTGAAGCTTTCTTT
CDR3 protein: CASSFRGGTEAFF

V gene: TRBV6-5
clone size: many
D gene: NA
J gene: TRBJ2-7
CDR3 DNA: TGTGCCAGCAGTTTGTTTCCGGCGGTTACGAACTCCTACGAGCAGTACTTC
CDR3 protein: CASSLFPAVTNSYEQYF

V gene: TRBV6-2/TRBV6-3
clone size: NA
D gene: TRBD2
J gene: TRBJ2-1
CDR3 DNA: TGTGCCAGCAGGCCAGGCTCGGGACTAGCCGGCAATGAGCAGTTCTTC
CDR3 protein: CASRPGSGLAGNEQFF

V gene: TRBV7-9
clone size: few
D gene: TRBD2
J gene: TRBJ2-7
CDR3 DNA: TGTGCCAGCAGCTTATTGCGGGGGATGGTTGACGACGAGCAGTACTTC
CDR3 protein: CASSLLRGMVDDEQYF

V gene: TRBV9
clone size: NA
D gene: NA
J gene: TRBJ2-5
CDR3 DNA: TGTGCCAGCAGCGTAGACCCCTTGGAGACCCAGTACTTC
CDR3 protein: CASSVDPLETQYF

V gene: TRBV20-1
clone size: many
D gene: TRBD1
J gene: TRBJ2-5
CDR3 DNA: TGCAGTGCTGAGGACAGGTTAAAGACCCAGTACTTC
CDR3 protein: CSAEDRLKTQYF

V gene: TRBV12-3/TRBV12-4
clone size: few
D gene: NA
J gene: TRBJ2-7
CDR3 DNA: TGTGCCAGCAGTTTAACAGGCGAGGTGCAGTACTTC
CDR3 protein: CASSLTGEVQYF

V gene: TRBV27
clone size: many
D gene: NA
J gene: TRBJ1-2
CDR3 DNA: TGTGCCAGCAGCCCCGAGGGGGGACGAGGTGGCTACACCTTC
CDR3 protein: CASSPEGGRGGYTF

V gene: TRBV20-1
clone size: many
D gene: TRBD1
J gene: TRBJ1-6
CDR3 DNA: TGCAGTGCTAGGGGTCCCGACAGGGGGAATTCACCCCTCCACTTT
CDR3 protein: CSARGPDRGNSPLHF

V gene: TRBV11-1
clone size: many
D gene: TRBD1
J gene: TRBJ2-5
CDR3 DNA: TGCGCCAGCAGGCAGGGGGTGGGGGAGACCCAGTACTTC
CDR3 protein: CASRQGVGETQYF

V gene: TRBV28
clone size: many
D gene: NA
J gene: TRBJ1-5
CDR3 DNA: TGTGCCAGCAGTTTAGGCGGTTCGGGAGATGGTCAGCCCCAGCATTTT
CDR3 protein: CASSLGGSGDGQPQHF

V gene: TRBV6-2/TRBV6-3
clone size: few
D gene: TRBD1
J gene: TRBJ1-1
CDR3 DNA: TGTGCCAGCAGTTACTGGACAGGTAGCACTGAAGCTTTCTTT
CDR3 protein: CASSYWTGSTEAFF

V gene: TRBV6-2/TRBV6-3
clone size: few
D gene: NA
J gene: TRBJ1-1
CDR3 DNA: TGTGCCAGCAGTGAAAGGGTAGGGGTAACTGAAGCTTTCTTT
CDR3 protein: CASSERVGVTEAFF

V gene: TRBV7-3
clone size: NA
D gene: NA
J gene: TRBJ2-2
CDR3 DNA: TGTGCCAGCAGCTTTGACAGTAACACCGGGGAGCTGTTTTTT
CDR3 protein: CASSFDSNTGELFF

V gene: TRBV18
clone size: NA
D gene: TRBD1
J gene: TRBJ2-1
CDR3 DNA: TGTGTCAGCTCACCAGGGACAGGGGGCTTGGATGAGCAGTTCTTC
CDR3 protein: CVSSPGTGGLDEQFF

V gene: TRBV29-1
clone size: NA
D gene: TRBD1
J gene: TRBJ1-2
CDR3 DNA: TGCAGCGTTCCAGGACAGGGGGGCTATGGCTACACCTTC
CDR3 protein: CSVPGQGGYGYTF

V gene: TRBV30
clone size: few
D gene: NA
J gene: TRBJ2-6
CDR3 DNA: TGTGCCTGGACTGCAGGGTCTGGGGCCAACGTCCTGACTTTC
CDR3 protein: CAWTAGSGANVLTF